This entry lists 30 T cell receptor beta chains sequenced from one sample in a study of OX40 agonist ivuxolimab in advanced cancers. Here immunoSEQ multiplex PCR was the method, and the copy in TCRdb shows in-frame clones only, minus some. Here the sample spans about 15,000 clones, 80% being singletons. The material was CD4+ or CD8+ T cells sorted from blood, obtained in a trial of the OX40 agonist ivuxolimab. The source of these receptors is an adult with an advanced solid tumor such as melanoma, head and neck, liver or kidney cancer.

V and J are TRBV19 and TRBJ2-5, with 10 bases fitting TRBD2. Germline assignment: CDR1 LNHDA and CDR2 SQIVND (reference sequence). The junction had 9 bases not matched to a gene; V was cut back by 4 bases and J by 4 bases. The CDR3 runs 16 residues. DNA of the CDR3: TGTGCCAGTAGTACCTTCCTAGCGGGAGAGCGAGAGACCCAGTACTTC. This codes for CASSTFLAGERETQYF.

The chain links TRBV11-2 to TRBJ2-5; 7 nucleotides agree with TRBD2. Germline V gives CDR1 SGHAT, CDR2 FQNNGV. The V segment lost 6 bases and the J segment 2 bases; nucleotides outside the gene matches: 9. CDR3 length equals 15 residues. The chain's CDR3 is CASRLGEGAQETQYF. DNA for the CDR3: TGTGCCAGCAGACTAGGGGAGGGAGCTCAAGAGACCCAGTACTTC. Full variable domain (remainder filled in from reference TRBV11-2 and TRBJ2-5): EAGVAQSPRYKIIEKRQSVAFWCNPISGHATLYWYQQILGQGPKLLIQFQNNGVVDDSQLPKDRFSAERLKGVDSTLKIQPAKLEDSAVYLCASRLGEGAQETQYFGPGTRLLVL.

This clone was detected only once. The J gene is TRBJ2-7, the V gene TRBV1; the table's D call of TRBD2 was not tested on the DNA. TRBV1 is flagged as a pseudogene. This CDR3 spans 16 amino acids. CDR3 bases: TGCACCAGCAGCCCAAGGGCGTCGGGGGGGACCTACGAGCAGTACTTC. Translating it yields CTSSPRASGGTYEQYF.

This chain joins TRBV11-3 and TRBJ2-7, with a weak D call TRBD2 (5 bases). This CDR3 has 16 amino acids. Germline loops: CDR1 SGHNT, CDR2 YENEEA. Deletions cut 3 bases from V and 2 bases from J, with 17 bases between. CDR3 DNA: TGTGCCAGCAGCTTGGGCAAGGGCGGAGGCCCCTACGAGCAGTACTTC. This encodes CASSLGKGGGPYEQYF.

The chain recombines TRBV21-1 with TRBJ2-7. TRBV21-1 is classified as a pseudogene. This CDR3 region has 14 residues. CDR3 sequence: CASSNWAVDYEQYF. The CDR3 region has the DNA TGTGCCAGCAGCAATTGGGCGGTAGACTACGAGCAGTACTTC.

This clone was seen only a few times. V gene TRBV29-1 combines with J gene TRBJ2-7, with TRBD1 matching 9 bases. The V and J ends lost 4 bases and 4 bases, in that order; junction bases with no gene match: 14. Germline V CDR1 and CDR2: SQVTM, ANQGSEA. CDR3 size: 16 residues. Here the CDR3 reads CSVADRGLHLAYEQYF. CDR3 sequence (DNA): TGCAGCGTTGCGGACAGGGGATTACACCTCGCTTACGAGCAGTACTTC.

The gene calls are TRBV23-1 and TRBJ1-6; D is undetermined. TRBV23-1 qualifies as an ORF whose function is uncertain. The V and J ends lost 6 bases and 10 bases respectively, with 13 bases between them. The CDR3 loop spans 13 amino acids. Written as DNA, the CDR3 is TGCGCCAGCAGCTCTCACTGCCGGTCACCCCTCCACTTT. This gives the protein CASSSHCRSPLHF.

The chain employs TRBV21-1 and TRBJ2-7. TRBV21-1 is termed a pseudogene. This CDR3 is built from 11 residues. CDR3 in amino acids: CASSSTDEQYF. In DNA, the CDR3 is TGTGCCAGCAGCTCAACCGACGAGCAGTACTTC.

This sequence joins TRBV6-5 and TRBJ2-1; D remains ambiguous. Germline V gene sequence: CDR1 MNHEY, CDR2 SVGAGI. The CDR3 length is 13 residues. Trimming stripped 5 bases from V and 8 bases from J, with 13 bases between. CDR3: CASSPTSFDEQFF. The CDR3 DNA sequence: TGTGCCAGCAGTCCCACTTCGTTTGATGAGCAGTTCTTC.

This clone was recorded only once. V usage is TRBV30 and J usage is TRBJ2-5, with D unclear. The CDR3 is 11 residues long. V lost 5 bases, J lost 4 bases, and 8 bases lay in between. The V gene's germline CDR1 is GTSNPN and CDR2 SVGIG (reference sequence). The CDR3, as DNA: TGTGCCTGGGCCTTGGGAGAGACCCAGTACTTC. It is translated as CAWALGETQYF.

The chain is built from TRBV5-4 and TRBJ1-5, with no clear D. The CDR3 is 13 residues long. The V end was cut by 0 bases, the J end by 5 bases, with 6 bases between. The V gene's germline CDR1 is SGHNT and CDR2 YYREEE (reference sequence). DNA of the CDR3: TGTGCCAGCAGCTTGGGGGCAGATCAGCCCCAGCATTTT. The encoded protein is CASSLGADQPQHF.

V gene TRBV27 combines with J gene TRBJ1-1; D ambiguous. V was cut by 2 bases and J by 4 bases, with 2 bases left in between. Per germline, CDR1 MNHEY and CDR2 SMNVEV (reference sequence). CDR3 length: 11 amino acids. CDR3 in amino acids: CASSLGTEAFF. CDR3 DNA sequence: TGTGCCAGCAGTTTAGGCACTGAAGCTTTCTTT.

This rearrangement joins TRBV6-1 to TRBJ2-7; the D gene is possibly TRBD2 (7 bases). The V gene lost 3 bases and the J gene lost 3 bases, with 9 bases spanning the gap. CDR3 length: 13 residues. Germline values: CDR1 MNHNS, CDR2 SASEGT. The CDR3 nucleotides are TGTGCCAGCAGTGAGGGGGGGCGCTACGAGCAGTACTTC. Residues: CASSEGGRYEQYF.

The V and J genes are TRBV6-5 and TRBJ1-2; D uncertain. Germline values: CDR1 MNHEY, CDR2 SVGAGI. The CDR3 sequence is 14 residues long. V lost 5 bases and J 2 bases, leaving 12 bases between the germline ends. The CDR3 sequence: CASSVPGLNYGYTF. CDR3 coding DNA: TGTGCCAGCAGTGTACCGGGCCTGAACTATGGCTACACCTTC.

The genes are TRBV11-3 and TRBJ2-7, with D unresolved. V lost 5 bases, J lost 6 bases, and 20 bases lay in between. Per the germline V gene, CDR1 is SGHNT and CDR2 is YENEEA. The CDR3 is 15 residues long. CDR3 DNA: TGTGCCAGCAGCGGGGTGTCTATCTTTCCCCCCGAGCAGTACTTC. Encoded protein: CASSGVSIFPPEQYF.

The chain carries TRBV27 and TRBJ2-3, with D possibly being TRBD1 or TRBD2 (5 bases each). Trimming took 2 bases from V and 3 from J, leaving 15 bases between them. Germline V gives CDR1 MNHEY, CDR2 SMNVEV (reference sequence). The CDR3 length is 16 residues. CDR3 sequence (DNA): TGTGCCAGCAGTTTACTTGGGCCCGAGGGGACAGATACGCAGTATTTT. Translating it yields CASSLLGPEGTDTQYF.

The V and J genes are TRBV20-1 and TRBJ1-1; D may be TRBD1 (5 bases). Trimming took off 2 bases at V and 10 bases at J, with 11 bases between the two ends. The CDR3 length is 11 residues. CDR1 and CDR2 from the germline V gene are DFQATT and SNEGSKA (reference sequence). This CDR3 reads CSARLPGGAFF. CDR3 coding DNA: TGCAGTGCTAGACTACCGGGGGGAGCTTTCTTT.

This clone was recorded a few times. The chain uses TRBV28 and TRBJ1-2, with D unclear. Germline loops: CDR1 MDHEN, CDR2 SYDVKM. The V end lost 3 bases, the J end lost 4 bases, and 3 bases lay between the germline ends. The CDR3 sequence is 11 residues long. CDR3 nucleotide sequence: TGTGCCAGCAGTTTTCCCTATGGCTACACCTTC. Translating it yields CASSFPYGYTF.

V usage is TRBV27 and J usage is TRBJ2-2; D is unresolved. Trimming took 7 bases from V and 5 from J, leaving 14 bases between them. The CDR3 is made up of 14 amino acids. Germline CDR1 and CDR2: MNHEY and SMNVEV (reference sequence). The CDR3: CASTARLGTGELFF. In nucleotides, the CDR3 is TGTGCCAGCACCGCCCGACTGGGGACCGGGGAGCTGTTTTTT.

The rearrangement uses TRBV4-2 and TRBJ2-7, with 10 bases lining up with TRBD2. J was trimmed by 5 bases and V by 3 bases; bases with no gene match: 7. Per the germline V gene, CDR1 is LGHNA and CDR2 is YNFKEQ. The CDR3 loop spans 15 amino acids. CDR3 sequence reads: CASSHESGGANEQYF. The CDR3 nucleotides read TGTGCCAGCAGCCACGAGAGCGGGGGGGCAAACGAGCAGTACTTC.

The CDR3 region is CASSFSRRSYNSPLHF. The CDR3 coding sequence is TGTGCCAGCAGTTTTTCCAGACGCTCCTATAATTCACCCCTCCACTTT. J is TRBJ1-6 and V is TRBV27; D not certain. Trimming shortened V by 3 bases and J by 0 bases, and 9 bases separated the two germline ends. This CDR3 comprises 16 residues. Germline values: CDR1 MNHEY, CDR2 SMNVEV (reference sequence).

The chain uses TRBV19 and TRBJ1-2, with D uncertain. V lost 1 base to trimming and J lost 11 bases, with 20 bases between them. The CDR3 has 15 amino acids. Germline CDR1 is LNHDA and CDR2 is SQIVND (reference sequence). In nucleotides, the CDR3 is TGTGCCAGTAGTATAGGGGGTCCGGACCTTATAGATTACACCTTC. It yields the protein CASSIGGPDLIDYTF.

Judged by abundance, this clone is medium-sized (0.01 to 0.1%). The chain couples TRBV25-1 to TRBJ1-6; TRBD1 is a possible D gene (5 bases). Trimming pared 2 bases from V and 10 bases from J, leaving 15 bases between. The CDR3 consists of 15 residues. CDR1 and CDR2 (germline): MGHDK, SYGVNS. CDR3 region: CASSEMGREVSPLHF. As DNA, the CDR3 is TGTGCCAGCAGTGAAATGGGCAGGGAGGTGTCACCCCTCCACTTT.

This clone showed up just a few times. CDR3 region: CASTPTEGSSGNTIYF. The CDR3, as DNA: TGTGCCAGCACCCCTACGGAGGGCAGCTCTGGAAACACCATATATTTT. This chain links TRBV6-6 with TRBJ1-3, with D unresolved. Germline CDR1 and CDR2: MNHNY and SVGAGI (reference sequence). Deletions cut 7 bases from V and 0 bases from J, with 16 bases between. This CDR3 is 16 amino acids long.

The chain carries TRBV5-8 and TRBJ2-7, with TRBD1 matching over 9 bases. CDR1 SGHTS and CDR2 YDEGEE come from the germline V gene. V dropped 4 bases and J dropped 3; count of bases not matched to a gene: 5. The CDR3 has 14 residues. The CDR3 loop reads CASSLRDRVYEQYF. The CDR3, as DNA: TGTGCCAGCAGCCTCCGGGACAGGGTCTACGAGCAGTACTTC.

The V and J genes are TRBV9 and TRBJ2-1; perhaps TRBD2 as D (6 bases). This CDR3 is 13 amino acids long. Deletions cut 0 bases from V and 9 bases from J, with 10 bases between. The germline gives CDR1 SGDLS, CDR2 YYNGEE. CDR3 loop: CASSVETSLEQFF. The CDR3 DNA follows: TGTGCCAGCAGCGTAGAAACTAGCCTTGAGCAGTTCTTC.

This chain links TRBV13 with TRBJ2-7; TRBD2 is a possible D gene (5 bases). Between the trimmed V and J ends, which lost 1 base and 3 bases, there was a span of 16 bases. Germline V gene sequence: CDR1 PRHDT, CDR2 FYEKMQ (reference sequence). CDR3 length: 16 amino acids. The CDR3, as DNA: TGTGCCAGCAGCTTAGACGGAACTAGTGGCCACTACGAGCAGTACTTC. Its protein is CASSLDGTSGHYEQYF.

The chain combines TRBV2 with TRBJ2-1; the D is unclear. Between the trimmed V and J ends, which lost 6 bases and 7 bases, there was a span of 7 bases. CDR3 length: 11 amino acids. Germline CDR1 is SNHLY and CDR2 is FYNNEI. The CDR3 is CASRGINEQFF. CDR3 nucleotides: TGTGCCAGCAGGGGGATTAATGAGCAGTTCTTC.

The chain employs TRBV27 and TRBJ1-1, with D uncertain. CDR3 length: 15 amino acids. Germline lookup yields CDR1 MNHEY and CDR2 SMNVEV (reference sequence). Trimming took off 0 bases at V and 4 bases at J, with 12 bases between the two ends. CDR3 amino acids: CASSLSPPAFTEAFF. The CDR3 DNA reads as TGTGCCAGCAGTTTATCCCCACCAGCCTTCACTGAAGCTTTCTTT.

This clone appeared a single time. At one of its ends the junction is not consistent with the germline gene, which may arise from a read error. The CDR3: CASSSSTTSGRLIF. Here the CDR3 DNA reads TGTGCCAGCAGTTCGAGTACGACTAGCGGGAGGTTAATCTTC. The rearrangement uses TRBV27 and TRBJ2-1, with 13 bases that match TRBD2. CDR3 length equals 14 residues. Germline CDR1 MNHEY, CDR2 SMNVEV (reference sequence).